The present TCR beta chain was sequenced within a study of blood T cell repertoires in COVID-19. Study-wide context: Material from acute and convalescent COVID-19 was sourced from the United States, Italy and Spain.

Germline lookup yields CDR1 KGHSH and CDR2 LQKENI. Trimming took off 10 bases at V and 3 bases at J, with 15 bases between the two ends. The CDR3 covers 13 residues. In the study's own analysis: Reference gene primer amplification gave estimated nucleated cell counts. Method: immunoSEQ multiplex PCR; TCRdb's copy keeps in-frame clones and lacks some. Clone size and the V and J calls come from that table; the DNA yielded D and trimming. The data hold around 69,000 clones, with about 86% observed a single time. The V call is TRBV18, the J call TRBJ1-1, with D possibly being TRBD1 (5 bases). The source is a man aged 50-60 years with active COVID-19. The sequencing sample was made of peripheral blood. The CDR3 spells CATRKAGDTEAFF. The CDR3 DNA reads TGTGCCACCCGGAAGGCGGGGGACACTGAAGCTTTCTTT.